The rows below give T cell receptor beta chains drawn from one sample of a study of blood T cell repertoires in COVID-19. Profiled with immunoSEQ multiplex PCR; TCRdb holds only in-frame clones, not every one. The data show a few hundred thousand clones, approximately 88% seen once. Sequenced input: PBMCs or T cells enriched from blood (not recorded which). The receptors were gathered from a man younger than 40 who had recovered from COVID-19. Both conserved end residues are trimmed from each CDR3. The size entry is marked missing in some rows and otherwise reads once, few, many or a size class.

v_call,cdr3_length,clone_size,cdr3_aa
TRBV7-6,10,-,ASSLDSEKLF
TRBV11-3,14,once,ASSLGGGGATDTQY
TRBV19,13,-,ASSIRGQGDTEAF
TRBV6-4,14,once,ASSDTPGQGNNEQF
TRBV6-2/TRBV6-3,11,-,ASSYYINYEQY
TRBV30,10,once,AWNRGLQPQH
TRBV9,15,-,ASSARDSLEYHYEQY
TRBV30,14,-,AWRRTAKFFGNTIY
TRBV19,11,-,ASRRPGGTEAF
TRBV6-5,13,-,ASSGTSGRGYEQY
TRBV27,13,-,ASSLSRLRSGGYT
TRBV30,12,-,AWSYQGGGYEQY
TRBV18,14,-,ASSPLSVSSGNTIY
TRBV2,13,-,ASIEGQGAREKLF
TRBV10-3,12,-,AISGGQENTEAF
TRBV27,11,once,ASSQGPNQPQH
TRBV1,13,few,TSSPTTDTLYEQY
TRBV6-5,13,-,ASSRLGGALNEQF
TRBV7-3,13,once,ASSLAGGLHNEQF
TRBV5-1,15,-,ASSLTRSIDSVASEY
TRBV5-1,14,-,ASSPRQGTGANVLT
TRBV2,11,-,ASRDREGSPLH
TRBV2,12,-,ASKFQVSSYEQY
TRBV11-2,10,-,ASSFSGETQY